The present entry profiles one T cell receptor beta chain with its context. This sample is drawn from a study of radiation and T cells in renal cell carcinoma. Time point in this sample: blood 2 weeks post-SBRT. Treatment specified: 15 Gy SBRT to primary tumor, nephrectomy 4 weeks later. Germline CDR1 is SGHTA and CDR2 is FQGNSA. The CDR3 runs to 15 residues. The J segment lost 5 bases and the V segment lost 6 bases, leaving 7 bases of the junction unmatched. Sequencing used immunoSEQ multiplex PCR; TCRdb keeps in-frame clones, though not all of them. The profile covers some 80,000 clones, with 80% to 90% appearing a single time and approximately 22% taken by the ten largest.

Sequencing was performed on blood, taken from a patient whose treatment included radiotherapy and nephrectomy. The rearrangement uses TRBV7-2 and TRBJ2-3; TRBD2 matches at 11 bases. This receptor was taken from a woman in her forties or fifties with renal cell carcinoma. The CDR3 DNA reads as TGTGCCAGCAGGCCGACTAGCGGGGTCGTAGATACGCAGTATTTT. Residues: CASRPTSGVVDTQYF.